The 10 T cell receptor beta chains below all came from one sample that was sequenced in a study of T-cell memory formation after mild COVID-19. TCRdb redid the calling of the 5' RACE reads with MiXCR, one entry per CDR3 protein. The repertoire includes about 470,000 distinct CDR3 sequences, approximately 18% of them detected once, and roughly an eighth sits in the top ten. The material sequenced was PBMCs or a T cell subset sorted from them (not recorded which). All receptors come from an adult woman who had mild COVID-19 (a few samples of this study predate the infection). Cell type and time point are not known.

This chain links TRBV5-1 with TRBJ2-7; D is undetermined. CDR3 length: 14 residues. V was shortened by 0 bases and J by 4 bases, with 11 bases between the two germline ends. CDR1 SGHRS and CDR2 YFSETQ come from the germline V gene. CDR3 in amino acids: CASSLVTASYEQYF. In nucleotides, the CDR3 is TGCGCCAGCAGCTTGGTTACAGCCTCGTACGAGCAGTACTTC.

This clonotype was counted a few times. The chain combines TRBV4-1 with TRBJ1-1; D unresolved. With 5 bases removed from V and 2 bases from J, the gap between germline ends came to 9 bases. The CDR3 totals 13 residues. CDR1 MGHRA and CDR2 YSYEKL come from the germline V gene. The CDR3 region is CASSIMRNTEAFF. The CDR3 DNA sequence: TGCGCCAGCAGCATAATGCGTAACACTGAAGCTTTCTTT.

The genes are TRBV7-9 and TRBJ1-1; tentative D call: TRBD1 (5 bases). Germline values: CDR1 SEHNR, CDR2 FQNEAQ (reference sequence). CDR3 length: 16 amino acids. The V gene lost 2 bases and the J gene lost 5 bases, with 18 bases spanning the gap. CDR3 bases: TGTGCCAGCAGCTTACCACCCGCGGCAGGGCATACTGAAGCTTTCTTT. It is translated as CASSLPPAAGHTEAFF.

Only a few counts were recorded for this clonotype. The chain recombines TRBV24-1 with TRBJ2-1, with TRBD2 matching over 10 bases. The CDR3 totals 17 residues. Germline V gives CDR1 KGHDR, CDR2 SFDVKD. Losses at the gene ends were 5 bases for V and 10 bases for J; bases not matched to a gene: 16. The CDR3 sequence is CATSAPGSGRAPPEQFF. CDR3 bases: TGTGCCACCAGTGCTCCCGGGAGCGGGAGGGCCCCCCCAGAGCAGTTCTTC.

The chain recombines TRBV6-2 or TRBV6-3 with TRBJ2-7; 11 nucleotides line up with TRBD2. The CDR3 length is 16 residues. CDR1 is MNHEY and CDR2 is SVGEGT in the germline V gene. Trimming took 2 bases from V and 0 from J; bases not matched to a gene: 3. The DNA for the CDR3 is TGTGCCAGCAGTTACGCTCTAGCGGGAGGCTCCTACGAGCAGTACTTC. Translation gives CASSYALAGGSYEQYF.

The chain links TRBV20-1 to TRBJ1-2; 7 bases map to TRBD1. Germline assignment: CDR1 DFQATT and CDR2 SNEGSKA (reference sequence). This CDR3 is built from 15 residues. With 1 base clipped from V and 4 bases from J, the junction kept 9 bases outside the gene matches. CDR3 sequence: CSARVHRQGGYGYTF. CDR3 DNA: TGCAGTGCTAGAGTCCACCGACAGGGAGGCTATGGCTACACCTTC.

This clonotype came up a few times. The chain carries TRBV25-1 and TRBJ2-2; 8 nucleotides line up with TRBD1. Germline V gives CDR1 MGHDK, CDR2 SYGVNS. The CDR3 consists of 18 residues. The V gene end was trimmed by 0 bases and the J gene end by 2 bases; junction bases not matched to a gene: 8. The CDR3 protein is CASSEYLAGQGNTGELFF. The CDR3, as DNA: TGTGCCAGCAGTGAATATCTAGCCGGACAGGGAAACACCGGGGAGCTGTTTTTT.

The table lists this clonotype with a few counts. The chain is built from TRBV5-1 and TRBJ2-2; no definite D call. Germline-derived CDR1 and CDR2 are SGHRS and YFSETQ. Trimming took 3 bases from V and 0 from J, leaving 9 bases between them. CDR3 length: 15 residues. CDR3 loop: CASSSDGSNTGELFF. The CDR3 DNA reads as TGCGCCAGCAGCTCGGACGGTTCGAACACCGGGGAGCTGTTTTTT.

This clonotype was seen more than once but under ten times. J is TRBJ1-6 and V is TRBV27; possible D gene TRBD1, 5 bases. V was trimmed by 4 bases and J by 7 bases, leaving 11 bases between them. This CDR3 contains 14 residues. Germline CDR1 reads MNHEY; CDR2 reads SMNVEV (reference sequence). The CDR3 loop is CASSSGGENSPLHF. The DNA of the CDR3 is TGTGCCAGCAGTTCCGGAGGGGAAAATTCACCCCTCCACTTT.

This clonotype was seen more than once but under ten times. The genes are TRBV24-1 and TRBJ1-1, with D uncertain. The CDR3 extends over 13 amino acids. Per germline, CDR1 KGHDR and CDR2 SFDVKD. V was cut by 6 bases and J by 11 bases, with 18 bases left in between. CDR3 nucleotides: TGTGCCACCAGTCCCAGAGGTTTCAGTAGGGCTTTCTTT. This codes for CATSPRGFSRAFF.